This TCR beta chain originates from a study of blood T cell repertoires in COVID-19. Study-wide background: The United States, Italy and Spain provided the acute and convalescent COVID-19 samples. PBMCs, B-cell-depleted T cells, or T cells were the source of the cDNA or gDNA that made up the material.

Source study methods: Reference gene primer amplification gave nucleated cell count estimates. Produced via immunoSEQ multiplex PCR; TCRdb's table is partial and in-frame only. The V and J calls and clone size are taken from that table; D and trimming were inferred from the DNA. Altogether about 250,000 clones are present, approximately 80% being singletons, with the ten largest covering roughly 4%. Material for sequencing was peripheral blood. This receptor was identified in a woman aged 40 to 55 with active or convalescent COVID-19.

The CDR3: CASSLDRRESSYNSPLHF. CDR3 coding DNA: TGCGCCAGCAGCTTGGACAGGCGTGAGAGCTCCTATAATTCACCCCTCCACTTT. V gene TRBV5-1 combines with J gene TRBJ1-6, with D possibly TRBD1 on 5 matching bases. CDR3 length: 18 residues. The V and J ends lost 0 bases and 0 bases respectively, with 13 bases between them. Per germline, CDR1 SGHRS and CDR2 YFSETQ.